This T cell receptor beta chain came from a study of control samples from healthy donors and cancer patients. The V end was cut by 2 bases, the J end by 3 bases, with 7 bases between. The CDR3 length is 13 residues. CDR1 is SGHRS and CDR2 is YFSETQ in the germline V gene. Assay: immunoSEQ multiplex PCR; the TCRdb copy retains only in-frame clones and omits some. The table lists roughly 180,000 clones, approximately 94% of them singletons. This clone was found a few times. The receptor comes from a woman between 18 and 30 years old in good health. The chain carries TRBV5-1 and TRBJ2-3; a possible D gene is TRBD2 (6 bases). The source material was blood. CDR3: CASSFRGTDTQYF. The CDR3 DNA is TGCGCCAGCAGCTTTCGGGGGACAGATACGCAGTATTTT. The complete variable domain, with remaining parts taken from reference TRBV5-1 and TRBJ2-3, reads KAGVTQTPRYLIKTRGQQVTLSCSPISGHRSVSWYQQTPGQGLQFLFEYFSETQRNKGNFPGRFSGRQFSNSRSEMNVSTLELGDSALYLCASSFRGTDTQYFGPGTRLTVL.